This is a list of T cell receptor beta chains from one sample in a study of brain T cells in children with intractable seizures. Generated by immunoSEQ multiplex PCR, the TCRdb table keeps only in-frame clones and is missing some. The profile shows 300,000 to 400,000 clones, nearly 95% of them singletons. The sequenced sample was peripheral blood, obtained about 5 months after surgery. All receptors derive from a boy less than two years old with tuberous sclerosis and intractable seizures. The CDR3 runs from the conserved cysteine through the conserved F or W. The D gene is left open where the match is weak. Where a row states a size, it is once, few, many or the class of an expanded clone; other rows omit it.

size: once; J: TRBJ1-2; V: TRBV24-1; D: -; CDR3: CATSDSARAGGLYGYTF; DNA: TGTGCCACCAGTGATTCAGCCCGGGCAGGTGGTCTGTATGGCTACACCTTC
size: once; J: TRBJ1-2; V: TRBV19; D: -; CDR3: CASSIDLRAKGNYGYTF; DNA: TGTGCCAGTAGTATAGATCTTCGGGCGAAGGGAAACTATGGCTACACCTTC
size: -; J: TRBJ2-7; V: TRBV19; D: -; CDR3: CASRSGTGRTYEQYF; DNA: TGTGCCAGTAGGTCCGGGACCGGAAGGACCTACGAGCAGTACTTC
size: -; J: TRBJ2-3; V: TRBV3-1/TRBV3-2; D: -; CDR3: CASSQAGPGTDTQYF; DNA: TGTGCCAGCAGCCAAGCAGGGCCTGGCACAGATACGCAGTATTTT
size: -; J: TRBJ2-7; V: TRBV11-3; D: TRBD2; CDR3: CASSRLAGVYEQYF; DNA: TGTGCCAGCAGCAGACTAGCGGGAGTCTACGAGCAGTACTTC
size: -; J: TRBJ2-1; V: TRBV7-2; D: -; CDR3: CASSLVVRGSNEQFF; DNA: TGTGCCAGCAGCTTAGTGGTCCGGGGGAGCAATGAGCAGTTCTTC
size: -; J: TRBJ2-2; V: TRBV7-9; D: -; CDR3: CAILLPSPALTGELFF; DNA: TGTGCCATATTACTACCTTCCCCGGCCCTCACCGGGGAGCTGTTTTTT
size: -; J: TRBJ2-1; V: TRBV6-4; D: TRBD1; CDR3: CASSRQGDNEQFF; DNA: TGTGCCAGCAGTCGACAGGGGGACAATGAGCAGTTCTTC
size: -; J: TRBJ1-1; V: TRBV27; D: TRBD1; CDR3: CASSHLTGAPNTEAFF; DNA: TGTGCCAGCAGCCACTTAACAGGGGCGCCGAACACTGAAGCTTTCTTT
size: few; J: TRBJ1-2; V: TRBV30; D: -; CDR3: CAWSMTSIGYTF; DNA: TGTGCCTGGAGTATGACAAGTATTGGCTACACCTTC
size: -; J: TRBJ2-6; V: TRBV9; D: -; CDR3: CASSVDSGAAGANVLTF; DNA: TGTGCCAGCAGCGTAGATTCGGGGGCCGCTGGGGCCAACGTCCTGACTTTC
size: -; J: TRBJ1-5; V: TRBV15; D: -; CDR3: CATSAGNNQPQHF; DNA: TGTGCCACCAGCGCAGGGAACAATCAGCCCCAGCATTTT
size: -; J: TRBJ2-7; V: TRBV5-4; D: -; CDR3: CASSLTGRSEQYF; DNA: TGTGCCAGCAGCTTGACAGGGCGAAGCGAGCAGTACTTC
size: -; J: TRBJ2-5; V: TRBV6-4; D: -; CDR3: CASNQRTLETQYF; DNA: TGTGCCAGCAACCAAAGGACCCTCGAGACCCAGTACTTC
size: -; J: TRBJ2-1; V: TRBV11-3; D: TRBD2; CDR3: CASSGASGNEQFF; DNA: TGTGCCAGCAGCGGGGCTAGCGGGAATGAGCAGTTCTTC
size: -; J: TRBJ2-1; V: TRBV4-1; D: TRBD2; CDR3: CASSQVLSGGTYEQFF; DNA: TGCGCCAGCAGCCAAGTCTTAAGCGGGGGAACGTATGAGCAGTTCTTC
size: -; J: TRBJ2-5; V: TRBV7-2; D: TRBD2; CDR3: CASSSRTREETQYF; DNA: TGTGCCAGCAGCTCCCGGACTAGAGAAGAGACCCAGTACTTC
size: -; J: TRBJ1-5; V: TRBV6-6; D: TRBD1; CDR3: CASSPGGDQPQHF; DNA: TGTGCCAGCAGTCCAGGGGGGGATCAGCCCCAGCATTTT
size: -; J: TRBJ1-2; V: TRBV7-2; D: -; CDR3: CASSLDGTYGYTF; DNA: TGTGCCAGCAGCTTGGACGGAACCTATGGCTACACCTTC
size: few; J: TRBJ1-2; V: TRBV30; D: -; CDR3: CAWSKSSNYGYTF; DNA: TGTGCCTGGAGTAAATCCAGTAACTATGGCTACACCTTC
size: -; J: TRBJ1-5; V: TRBV30; D: -; CDR3: CAWSGGTAEFNQPQHF; DNA: TGTGCCTGGAGTGGAGGGACCGCCGAATTCAATCAGCCCCAGCATTTT
size: -; J: TRBJ2-5; V: TRBV25-1; D: -; CDR3: CASSFSEETQYF; DNA: TGTGCCAGCAGTTTTAGCGAAGAGACCCAGTACTTC
size: -; J: TRBJ1-1; V: TRBV7-9; D: -; CDR3: CASSFSQNTEAFF; DNA: TGTGCCAGCAGTTTCTCGCAGAACACTGAAGCTTTCTTT
size: -; J: TRBJ2-1; V: TRBV2; D: -; CDR3: CASSVFDEQFF; DNA: TGTGCCAGCAGTGTATTCGATGAGCAGTTCTTC
size: -; J: TRBJ1-2; V: TRBV19; D: -; CDR3: CASSMREGGYTF; DNA: TGTGCCAGTAGTATGAGGGAGGGAGGCTACACCTTC
size: once; J: TRBJ2-2; V: TRBV6-2/TRBV6-3; D: TRBD1; CDR3: CASSSDRGPGELFF; DNA: TGTGCCAGCAGTTCCGACAGGGGCCCCGGGGAGCTGTTTTTT
size: -; J: TRBJ2-1; V: TRBV27; D: -; CDR3: CASALRGSYNEQFF; DNA: TGTGCCAGCGCTCTTCGGGGCTCCTACAATGAGCAGTTCTTC
size: -; J: TRBJ2-1; V: TRBV4-1; D: TRBD2; CDR3: CASSQSAGLASNEQFF; DNA: TGCGCCAGCAGCCAAAGCGCGGGACTAGCGTCCAATGAGCAGTTCTTC
size: -; J: TRBJ2-7; V: TRBV7-6; D: TRBD2; CDR3: CASSLAPFGGVYEQYF; DNA: TGTGCCAGCAGCTTAGCGCCGTTTGGGGGGGTATACGAGCAGTACTTC
size: -; J: TRBJ1-4; V: TRBV7-8; D: -; CDR3: CASSPSRGSLVLFF; DNA: TGTGCCAGCAGCCCCTCGAGAGGGTCCCTGGTACTGTTTTTT
size: -; J: TRBJ1-2; V: TRBV27; D: TRBD1; CDR3: CASSFGTDYGYTF; DNA: TGTGCCAGCAGCTTTGGGACAGACTATGGCTACACCTTC
size: once; J: TRBJ2-1; V: TRBV5-1; D: -; CDR3: CASSLGGDNEQFF; DNA: TGCGCCAGCAGCTTGGGTGGCGACAATGAGCAGTTCTTC
size: -; J: TRBJ1-3; V: TRBV3-1/TRBV3-2; D: TRBD1; CDR3: CASSKGTGTPGNTIYF; DNA: TGTGCCAGCAGCAAGGGGACAGGGACTCCTGGAAACACCATATATTTT
size: -; J: TRBJ1-4; V: TRBV11-2; D: TRBD1; CDR3: CASSLGGGTGYEKLFF; DNA: TGTGCCAGCAGCTTAGGGGGTGGGACAGGGTATGAAAAACTGTTTTTT
size: -; J: TRBJ1-6; V: TRBV30; D: -; CDR3: CAWSDLRNSPLHF; DNA: TGTGCCTGGAGTGATTTGAGAAATTCACCCCTCCACTTT
size: -; J: TRBJ1-5; V: TRBV30; D: TRBD1; CDR3: CAWSPGTETRDGNQPQHF; DNA: TGTGCCTGGAGTCCGGGGACAGAGACTAGGGATGGCAATCAGCCCCAGCATTTT
size: -; J: TRBJ2-1; V: TRBV5-1; D: -; CDR3: CASSLDYLQFF; DNA: TGCGCCAGCAGCTTGGACTACCTGCAGTTCTTC
size: -; J: TRBJ1-2; V: TRBV7-9; D: -; CDR3: CASSPGLKPNYGYTF; DNA: TGTGCCAGCAGCCCCGGACTCAAGCCTAACTATGGCTACACCTTC
size: -; J: TRBJ1-1; V: TRBV10-3; D: -; CDR3: CAISPAEGRFNTEAFF; DNA: TGTGCCATCAGCCCCGCGGAGGGGCGTTTTAACACTGAAGCTTTCTTT
size: -; J: TRBJ1-1; V: TRBV9; D: TRBD1; CDR3: CASSGDRGTEAFF; DNA: TGTGCCAGCAGCGGGGACAGGGGCACTGAAGCTTTCTTT
size: -; J: TRBJ1-4; V: TRBV25-1; D: -; CDR3: CASSTSGVTNEKLFF; DNA: TGTGCCAGCAGTACTTCAGGGGTGACTAATGAAAAACTGTTTTTT
size: -; J: TRBJ2-7; V: TRBV4-2; D: -; CDR3: CASSQVAETPYEQYF; DNA: TGTGCCAGCAGCCAAGTGGCGGAGACCCCCTACGAGCAGTACTTC
size: -; J: TRBJ2-3; V: TRBV7-6; D: TRBD1; CDR3: CASSSRQGLNTDTQYF; DNA: TGTGCCAGCAGCTCCCGACAGGGTCTAAACACAGATACGCAGTATTTT
size: -; J: TRBJ2-1; V: TRBV13; D: TRBD2; CDR3: CASSLEGGGAYNEQFF; DNA: TGTGCCAGCAGCTTAGAAGGCGGGGGGGCTTACAATGAGCAGTTCTTC
size: -; J: TRBJ2-1; V: TRBV27; D: TRBD2; CDR3: CASKLAGAYNEQFF; DNA: TGTGCCAGCAAACTAGCGGGAGCGTATAATGAGCAGTTCTTC
size: -; J: TRBJ2-7; V: TRBV27; D: TRBD1; CDR3: CASSIGTGGYEQYF; DNA: TGTGCCAGCAGTATAGGGACAGGTGGCTACGAGCAGTACTTC
size: -; J: TRBJ2-1; V: TRBV11-2; D: -; CDR3: CASREGAGASYNEQFF; DNA: TGTGCCAGCAGGGAAGGGGCGGGGGCCTCCTACAATGAGCAGTTCTTC